The 17 T cell receptor beta chains presented below share a single source sample, sequenced in a study of control samples from healthy donors and cancer patients. The protocol was immunoSEQ multiplex PCR, while the TCRdb copy is restricted to in-frame clones and leaves out a portion. Of some 120,000 clones in the sample, more than 75% are singletons; the top ten hold about 2.7%. Sequenced sample: blood. Receptor source: a man aged 55 to 70 in good health.

The chain carries TRBV7-2 and TRBJ2-1; TRBD1 or TRBD2 may be the D gene (6 bases each). Germline V gives CDR1 SGHTA, CDR2 FQGNSA. The V end was cut by 5 bases, the J end by 4 bases, with 12 bases between. The CDR3 has 14 amino acids. The CDR3 coding sequence is TGTGCCAGCAGCGGCAGGGGACTTTACAATGAGCAGTTCTTC. Protein product: CASSGRGLYNEQFF.

The V call is TRBV4-3, the J call TRBJ2-3; no reliable D call. In germline, CDR1 is LGHNA, CDR2 YSLEER. This CDR3 has 15 residues. Between the trimmed V and J ends, which lost 0 bases and 1 base, there was a span of 8 bases. The DNA of the CDR3 is TGCGCCAGCAGCCAAGATCATAAAGGCACAGATACGCAGTATTTT. It translates to CASSQDHKGTDTQYF.

The chain recombines TRBV27 with TRBJ1-6, with D possibly matching TRBD1 (5 bases). Germline CDR1 and CDR2: MNHEY and SMNVEV (reference sequence). Deletions cut 5 bases from V and 7 bases from J, with 15 bases between. The CDR3 is made up of 15 amino acids. CDR3 sequence: CASSNRLAGNSPLHF. The CDR3 DNA reads TGTGCCAGCAGTAACAGGTTAGCCGGCAATTCACCCCTCCACTTT.

This rearrangement joins TRBV6-4 to TRBJ2-3, with 9 nucleotides matching TRBD2. The CDR3 totals 15 residues. The junction had 3 bases not matched to a gene; V was cut back by 3 bases and J by 2 bases. Germline CDR1 MRHNA, CDR2 SNTAGT. CDR3 amino acids: CASSDLAGTTDTQYF. Written as DNA, the CDR3 is TGTGCCAGCAGTGATCTAGCGGGGACCACAGATACGCAGTATTTT.

The chain has TRBV12-5 and TRBJ2-2, with D unclear. The CDR3 extends over 12 amino acids. With 3 bases removed from V and 7 bases from J, the gap between germline ends came to 6 bases. Germline V gives CDR1 LGHNT, CDR2 FRNRAP. The CDR3 sequence is CASGLEVGELFF. CDR3 DNA sequence: TGTGCTAGTGGTTTAGAGGTCGGGGAGCTGTTTTTT.

The genes are TRBV3-1 (or the pseudogene TRBV3-2) and TRBJ2-2; D may be TRBD1 (5 bases). Trimming removed 1 base from V and 1 base from J, with 13 bases in between. The CDR3 has 17 residues. Germline loops: CDR1 LGHDT, CDR2 YNNKEL (reference sequence). In DNA, the CDR3 is TGTGCCAGCAGCCAAGGGGGCAGGGTGGGGAACACCGGGGAGCTGTTTTTT. Its translation: CASSQGGRVGNTGELFF.

This rearrangement joins TRBV5-1 to TRBJ2-7; 9 bases align to TRBD1. Germline CDR1 SGHRS, CDR2 YFSETQ. V gave up 2 bases and J gave up 3 bases; unmatched junction bases: 6. The CDR3 sequence is 15 residues long. This CDR3 reads CASSFSDRGGYEQYF. The CDR3 nucleotides read TGCGCCAGCAGCTTCTCGGACAGGGGCGGCTACGAGCAGTACTTC.

The chain carries TRBV28 and TRBJ1-2, with a weak D call TRBD1 (5 bases). The ends were cut back, 2 bases at V and 0 bases at J, with 13 bases in the middle. From germline, CDR1 is MDHEN and CDR2 SYDVKM. The CDR3 consists of 16 residues. Here the CDR3 DNA reads TGTGCCAGCAGTTTAGTCTCGCGACAGTCTAACTATGGCTACACCTTC. Amino acids: CASSLVSRQSNYGYTF.

The V and J genes are TRBV19 and TRBJ1-4; 9 bases fit TRBD1. This CDR3 contains 14 residues. V lost 4 bases to trimming and J lost 8 bases; unmatched junction nucleotides: 5. CDR1 LNHDA and CDR2 SQIVND come from the germline V gene (reference sequence). CDR3: CASSRGQGPEKLFF. CDR3 DNA: TGTGCCAGTAGTAGGGGACAGGGCCCCGAAAAACTGTTTTTT.

This chain connects TRBV4-1 to TRBJ2-3, with 13 bases lining up with TRBD2. V was clipped by 0 bases and J by 5 bases; unmatched bases: 11. From germline, CDR1 is MGHRA and CDR2 YSYEKL. The length of the CDR3 is 19 residues. CDR3 nucleotides: TGCGCCAGCAGCCAAGAAGGGACTAGCGGGGTTATAATGGTAGATACGCAGTATTTT. This encodes CASSQEGTSGVIMVDTQYF.

The chain couples TRBV11-2 to TRBJ1-2; TRBD1 might be the D (6 bases). This CDR3 is built from 18 residues. The ends were cut back, 5 bases at V and 2 bases at J, with 24 bases in the middle. Per germline, CDR1 SGHAT and CDR2 FQNNGV. The CDR3 region is CASSPWPTGERPNYGYTF. CDR3 nucleotides: TGTGCCAGCAGCCCGTGGCCGACAGGAGAAAGGCCGAACTATGGCTACACCTTC.

This rearrangement joins TRBV2 to TRBJ2-7; TRBD1 is a possible D gene (5 bases). Per the germline V gene, CDR1 is SNHLY and CDR2 is FYNNEI. The CDR3 has 13 residues. Between the trimmed V and J ends, which lost 7 bases and 6 bases, there was a span of 16 bases. The CDR3 DNA reads TGTGCCAGCATGGACACGCGCTTCGGCGAGCAGTACTTC. This sequence encodes CASMDTRFGEQYF.

The chain recombines TRBV28 with TRBJ1-2; no clear D. Germline values: CDR1 MDHEN, CDR2 SYDVKM. The CDR3 covers 12 residues. Between the trimmed V and J ends, which lost 3 bases and 8 bases, there was a span of 10 bases. The CDR3 spells CASSFAGIGYTF. The CDR3 DNA reads as TGTGCCAGCAGTTTTGCGGGGATAGGCTACACCTTC.

The CDR3 DNA reads as TGTGCCAGCAGGGACAGGGATCAGCCCCAGCATTTT. It is translated as CASRDRDQPQHF. This chain uses TRBV6-6 with TRBJ1-5, with TRBD1 matching over 8 bases. The CDR3 length is 12 residues. Germline V gene data show CDR1 as MNHNY and CDR2 as SVGAGI (reference sequence). V was pared by 6 bases and J by 5 bases, with 0 bases of the junction left unmatched.

The rearrangement links TRBV7-2 to TRBJ2-1; possibly TRBD2 for D (6 bases). The ends were cut back, 5 bases at V and 3 bases at J, with 11 bases in the middle. The CDR3 sequence is 14 residues long. Germline CDR1 and CDR2: SGHTA and FQGNSA. The CDR3 DNA reads as TGTGCCAGCAGCCCGTGGGACTTCTACAATGAGCAGTTCTTC. The encoded protein is CASSPWDFYNEQFF.

The rearrangement uses TRBV10-3 and TRBJ1-2; 8 bases are shared with TRBD1. Germline assignment: CDR1 ENHRY and CDR2 SYGVKD. The J segment lost 8 bases and the V segment lost 6 bases, leaving 8 bases of the junction unmatched. The CDR3 runs to 13 residues. CDR3 bases: TGTGCCATCAGCCGGACAGGGCTGGAGGGCTACACCTTC. The encoded protein is CAISRTGLEGYTF.

The chain uses TRBV28 and TRBJ2-4; D is perhaps TRBD2 (6 bases). V was clipped by 6 bases and J by 8 bases, with 20 bases between them. The CDR3 sequence is 15 residues long. Germline CDR1 and CDR2: MDHEN and SYDVKM. CDR3 loop: CASRQLASGGDIQYF. CDR3 DNA sequence: TGTGCCAGCAGACAACTAGCTTCAGGTGGGGACATTCAGTACTTC.